The sequence of this TCR beta chain was determined in a study of shared clonotypes between healthy human individuals. Findings and limits, study-wide: Rarefaction curves obtained for sorted subsets showed sequencing incomplete despite large depth. Lower generation probabilities were found for non-shared clonotypes than for those shared by all four donors. Shared across a few donors were roughly 5.3% of the naive CD4 clonotypes.

Remarks on this clone: Its antigen remains unidentified.

Each PCR replicate from the sorted subsets contained 200 to 250 ng DNA, which is 25,000 to 30,000 T cell genomes. Method: immunoSEQ multiplex PCR; TCRdb's copy keeps in-frame clones and lacks some. The sample has roughly 650,000 clones, around 97% seen once. J gave up 6 bases and V 4 bases, and 6 bases lay outside the gene matches. The CDR3 is 15 residues long. Germline V lookup: CDR1 SGHNT, CDR2 YYREEE (reference sequence). The sequencing sample was made of naive CD4+ T cells sorted from blood. This sample's subset: CD45RA+ positively selected. The sequence was collected from a woman aged 25 to 45 in good health. J is TRBJ2-1 and V is TRBV5-4; 11 bases match TRBD1. The CDR3 here is CASSPRTGGSNEQFF. CDR3 DNA sequence: TGTGCCAGCAGCCCAAGGACAGGGGGCTCCAATGAGCAGTTCTTC.